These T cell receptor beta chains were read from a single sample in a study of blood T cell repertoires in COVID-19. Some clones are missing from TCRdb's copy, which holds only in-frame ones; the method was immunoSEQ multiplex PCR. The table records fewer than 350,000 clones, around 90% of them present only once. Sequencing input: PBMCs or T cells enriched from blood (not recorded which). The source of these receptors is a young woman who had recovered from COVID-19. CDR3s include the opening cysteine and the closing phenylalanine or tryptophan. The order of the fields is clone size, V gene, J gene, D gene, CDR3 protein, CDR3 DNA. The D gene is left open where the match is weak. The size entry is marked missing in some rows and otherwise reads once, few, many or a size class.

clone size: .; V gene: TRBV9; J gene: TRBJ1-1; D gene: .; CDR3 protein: CASSVGGANTEAFF; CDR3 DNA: TGTGCCAGCAGCGTAGGGGGAGCGAACACTGAAGCTTTCTTT
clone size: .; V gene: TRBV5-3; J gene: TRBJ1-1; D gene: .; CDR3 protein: CARSFGPSEAFF; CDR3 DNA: TGTGCCAGAAGCTTCGGCCCCTCGGAGGCTTTCTTT
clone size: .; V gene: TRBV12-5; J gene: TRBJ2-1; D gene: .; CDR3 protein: CASGLVTRPYNEQFF; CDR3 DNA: TGTGCTAGTGGTTTGGTAACTAGACCATACAATGAGCAGTTCTTC
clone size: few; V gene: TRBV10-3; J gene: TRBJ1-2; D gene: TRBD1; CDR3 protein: CAIRQGEGYTF; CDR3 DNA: TGTGCCATCAGACAGGGGGAAGGCTACACCTTC
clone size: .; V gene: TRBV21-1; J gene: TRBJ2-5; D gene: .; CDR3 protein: CASSSPLMGGQQEETQYF; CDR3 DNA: TGTGCCAGCAGCTCCCCCTTGATGGGGGGTCAGCAAGAAGAGACCCAGTACTTC
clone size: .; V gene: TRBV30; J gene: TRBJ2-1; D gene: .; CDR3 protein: CAWSAALQSGEQFF; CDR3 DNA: TGTGCCTGGAGCGCGGCTCTCCAGTCGGGTGAGCAGTTCTTC
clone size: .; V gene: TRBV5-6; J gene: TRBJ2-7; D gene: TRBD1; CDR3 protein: CASSPDRGLNEQYF; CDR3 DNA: TGTGCCAGCAGCCCGGACAGGGGGCTGAATGAGCAGTACTTC
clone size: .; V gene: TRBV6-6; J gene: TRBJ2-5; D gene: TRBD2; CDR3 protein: CASSLYLAGAQETQYF; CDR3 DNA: TGTGCCAGCAGTCTATACTTAGCGGGGGCCCAAGAGACCCAGTACTTC
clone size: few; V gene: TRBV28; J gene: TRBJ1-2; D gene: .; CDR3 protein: CASSDTGFLGYGYTF; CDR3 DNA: TGTGCCAGCAGTGATACAGGGTTTCTTGGCTATGGCTACACCTTC
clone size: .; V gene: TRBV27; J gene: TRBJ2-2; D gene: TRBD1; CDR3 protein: CASSHETGANTGELFF; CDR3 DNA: TGTGCCAGCAGTCACGAGACAGGGGCGAACACCGGGGAGCTGTTTTTT
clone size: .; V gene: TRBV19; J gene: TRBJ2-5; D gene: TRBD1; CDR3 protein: CASSHRGETQYF; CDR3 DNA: TGTGCCAGTAGTCACAGGGGGGAGACCCAGTACTTC
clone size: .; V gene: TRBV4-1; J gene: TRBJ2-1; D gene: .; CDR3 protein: CASSRGYNEQFF; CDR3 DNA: TGCGCCAGCAGCAGGGGATACAATGAGCAGTTCTTC
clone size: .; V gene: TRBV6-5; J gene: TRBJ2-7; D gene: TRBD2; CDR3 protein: CASSLLAGTYEQYF; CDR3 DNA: TGTGCCAGCAGCTTACTAGCGGGAACCTACGAGCAGTACTTC
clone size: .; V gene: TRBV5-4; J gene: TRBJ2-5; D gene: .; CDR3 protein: CASSIQAGPLVQTQYF; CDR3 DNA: TGTGCCAGCAGCATCCAAGCGGGCCCTCTCGTACAGACCCAGTACTTC
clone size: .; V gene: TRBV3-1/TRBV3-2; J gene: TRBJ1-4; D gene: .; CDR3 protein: CASSHIRGGKLFF; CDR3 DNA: TGTGCCAGCAGCCATATCAGGGGTGGGAAACTGTTTTTT
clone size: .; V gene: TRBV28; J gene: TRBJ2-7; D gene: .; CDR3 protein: CASGPQGPGHYEQYF; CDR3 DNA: TGTGCCAGCGGACCTCAGGGGCCAGGGCATTACGAGCAGTACTTC
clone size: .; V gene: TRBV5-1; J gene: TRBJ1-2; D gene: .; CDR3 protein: CASSLEAETYGYTF; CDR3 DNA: TGCGCCAGCAGCCTAGAAGCCGAGACGTATGGCTACACCTTC
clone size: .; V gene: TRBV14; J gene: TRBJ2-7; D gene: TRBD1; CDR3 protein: CASSQGTWDRSIYEQYF; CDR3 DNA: TGTGCCAGCAGCCAAGGGACATGGGACAGGTCGATCTACGAGCAGTACTTC
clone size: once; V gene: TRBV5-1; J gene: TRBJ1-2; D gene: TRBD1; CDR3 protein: CASSLWDRTDLNYGYTF; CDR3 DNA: TGCGCCAGCAGCTTGTGGGACAGGACGGACCTAAACTATGGCTACACCTTC
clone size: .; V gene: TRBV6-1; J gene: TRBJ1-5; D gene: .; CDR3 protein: CASSEAGGANQPQHF; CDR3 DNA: TGTGCCAGCAGTGAAGCGGGGGGTGCCAATCAGCCCCAGCATTTT
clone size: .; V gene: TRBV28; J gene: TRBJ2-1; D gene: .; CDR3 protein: CASSSPPGQIYNEQFF; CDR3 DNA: TGTGCCAGCAGTTCCCCTCCGGGACAAATCTACAATGAGCAGTTCTTC
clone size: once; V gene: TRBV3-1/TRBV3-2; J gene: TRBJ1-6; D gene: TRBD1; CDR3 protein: CASSQGQGDVSPLHF; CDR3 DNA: TGTGCCAGCAGCCAAGGACAGGGGGATGTTTCACCCCTCCACTTT
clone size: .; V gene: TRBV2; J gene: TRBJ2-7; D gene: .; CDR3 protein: CASSEFPGEQYF; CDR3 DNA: TGTGCCAGCAGTGAATTTCCGGGAGAGCAGTACTTC
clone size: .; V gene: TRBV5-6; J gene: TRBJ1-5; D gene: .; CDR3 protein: CASSYGQINSNQPQHF; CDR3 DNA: TGTGCCAGCAGCTATGGACAGATCAATAGCAATCAGCCCCAGCATTTT
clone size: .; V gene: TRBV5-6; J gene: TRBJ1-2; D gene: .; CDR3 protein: CASSLRQISGYTF; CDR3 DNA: TGTGCCAGCAGCTTAAGACAGATCAGCGGCTACACCTTC
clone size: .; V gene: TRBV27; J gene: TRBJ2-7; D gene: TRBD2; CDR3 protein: CASAPGTSGRYEQYF; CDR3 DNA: TGTGCCAGCGCCCCTGGGACTAGCGGTAGATATGAGCAGTACTTC
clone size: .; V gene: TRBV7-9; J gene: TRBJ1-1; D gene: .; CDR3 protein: CASSSRGGGTEAFF; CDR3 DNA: TGTGCCAGCAGCTCTAGGGGAGGGGGCACTGAAGCTTTCTTT
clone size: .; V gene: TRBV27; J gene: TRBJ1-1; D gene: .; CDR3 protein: CASSFGGGWNTEAFF; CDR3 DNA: TGTGCCAGCAGTTTTGGGGGAGGGTGGAACACTGAAGCTTTCTTT
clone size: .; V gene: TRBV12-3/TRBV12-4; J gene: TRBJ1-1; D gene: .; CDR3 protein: CASSFFQNTEAFF; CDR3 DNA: TGTGCCAGCAGTTTTTTCCAAAACACTGAAGCTTTCTTT
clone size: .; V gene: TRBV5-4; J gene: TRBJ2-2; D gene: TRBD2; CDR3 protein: CASSLARRGGPAGELFF; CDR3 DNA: TGTGCCAGCAGCTTGGCACGGCGGGGGGGCCCCGCCGGGGAGCTGTTTTTT
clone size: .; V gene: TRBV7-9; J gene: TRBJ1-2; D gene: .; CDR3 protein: CASSLGAGETIGGYTF; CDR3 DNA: TGTGCCAGCAGCTTAGGGGCGGGAGAGACGATAGGCGGCTACACCTTC
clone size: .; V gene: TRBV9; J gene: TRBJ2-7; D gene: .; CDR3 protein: CASSVAPSRGGQYF; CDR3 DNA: TGTGCCAGCAGCGTAGCCCCTTCAAGGGGAGGGCAGTACTTC
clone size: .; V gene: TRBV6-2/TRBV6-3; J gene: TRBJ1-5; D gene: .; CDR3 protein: CASSTRQPQHF; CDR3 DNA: TGTGCCAGCAGCACCCGGCAGCCCCAGCATTTT
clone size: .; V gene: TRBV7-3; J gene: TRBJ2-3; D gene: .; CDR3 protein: CASSQQTGSSTDTQYF; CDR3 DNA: TGTGCCAGCAGCCAACAGACCGGTTCTAGCACAGATACGCAGTATTTT
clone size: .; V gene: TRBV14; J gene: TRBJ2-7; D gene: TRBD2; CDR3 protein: CASSPYSGVYEQYF; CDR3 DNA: TGTGCCAGCAGCCCTTATAGCGGGGTCTACGAGCAGTACTTC
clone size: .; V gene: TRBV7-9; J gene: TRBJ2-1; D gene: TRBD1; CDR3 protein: CASSYTRSSGGPYNEQFF; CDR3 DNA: TGTGCCAGCAGCTACACTAGGTCGTCAGGGGGCCCTTACAATGAGCAGTTCTTC
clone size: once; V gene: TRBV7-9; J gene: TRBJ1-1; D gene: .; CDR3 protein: CASSPGLASDTEAFF; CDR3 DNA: TGTGCCAGCAGCCCCGGACTGGCTTCGGACACTGAAGCTTTCTTT
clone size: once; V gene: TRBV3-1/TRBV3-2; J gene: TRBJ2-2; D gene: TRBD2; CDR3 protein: CASSQVRGVGELFF; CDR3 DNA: TGTGCCAGCAGCCAAGTGCGGGGGGTCGGGGAGCTGTTTTTT
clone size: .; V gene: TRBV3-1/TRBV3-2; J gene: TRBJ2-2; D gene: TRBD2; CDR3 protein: CASSQLNPMGLAGGGELFF; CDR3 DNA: TGTGCCAGCAGCCAACTAAATCCTATGGGACTAGCGGGAGGAGGTGAGCTGTTTTTT
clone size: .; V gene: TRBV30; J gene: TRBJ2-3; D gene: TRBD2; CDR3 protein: CAWTQWTSGGGDTQYF; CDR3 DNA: TGTGCCTGGACCCAATGGACTAGCGGGGGTGGGGATACGCAGTATTTT
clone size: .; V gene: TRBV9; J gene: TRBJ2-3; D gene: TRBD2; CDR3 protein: CASSAGLAGGTDTQYF; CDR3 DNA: TGTGCCAGCAGCGCAGGACTAGCGGGGGGGACAGATACGCAGTATTTT
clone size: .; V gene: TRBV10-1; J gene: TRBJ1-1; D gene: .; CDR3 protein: CASSPSGSRQAFF; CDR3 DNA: TGCGCCAGCAGTCCCTCGGGTTCGAGGCAAGCTTTCTTT
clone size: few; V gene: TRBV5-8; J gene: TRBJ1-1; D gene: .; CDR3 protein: CASSLGVGGRLAEAFF; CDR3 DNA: TGTGCCAGCAGCTTGGGGGTTGGGGGGAGGTTGGCTGAAGCTTTCTTT
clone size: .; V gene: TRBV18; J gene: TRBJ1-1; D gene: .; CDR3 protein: CASSPPPGTEAFF; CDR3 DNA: TGTGCCAGCTCACCCCCGCCGGGGACTGAAGCTTTCTTT
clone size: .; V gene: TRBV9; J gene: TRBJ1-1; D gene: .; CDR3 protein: CASSVAVTVQNTEAFF; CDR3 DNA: TGTGCCAGCAGCGTAGCCGTCACAGTCCAGAACACTGAAGCTTTCTTT
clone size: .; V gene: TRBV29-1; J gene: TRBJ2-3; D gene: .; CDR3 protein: CSVGAGTTDTQYF; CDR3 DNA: TGCAGCGTTGGGGCAGGAACCACAGATACGCAGTATTTT
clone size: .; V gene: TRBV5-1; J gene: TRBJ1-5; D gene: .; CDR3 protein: CASSLAGEGHQPQHF; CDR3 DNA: TGCGCCAGCAGCTTGGCCGGGGAGGGCCATCAGCCCCAGCATTTT
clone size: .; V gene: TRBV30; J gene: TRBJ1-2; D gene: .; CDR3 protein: CAWSPRGKGNGYTF; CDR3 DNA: TGTGCCTGGAGTCCGCGGGGGAAGGGGAATGGCTACACCTTC
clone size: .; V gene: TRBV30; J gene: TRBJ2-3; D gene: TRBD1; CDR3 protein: CAWTQTGPDTQYF; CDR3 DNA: TGTGCCTGGACTCAGACAGGGCCAGATACGCAGTATTTT
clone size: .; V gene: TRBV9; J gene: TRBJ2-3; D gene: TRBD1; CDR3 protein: CASSVVGGQGDTDTQYF; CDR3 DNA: TGTGCCAGCAGCGTAGTGGGGGGACAGGGGGACACAGATACGCAGTATTTT
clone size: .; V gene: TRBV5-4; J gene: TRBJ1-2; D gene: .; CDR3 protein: CASSLETGPYGYTF; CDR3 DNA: TGTGCCAGCAGCTTAGAGACAGGCCCCTATGGCTACACCTTC
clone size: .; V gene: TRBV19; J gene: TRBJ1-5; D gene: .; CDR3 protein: CASETANQPQHF; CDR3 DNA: TGTGCCAGTGAGACAGCTAATCAGCCCCAGCATTTT
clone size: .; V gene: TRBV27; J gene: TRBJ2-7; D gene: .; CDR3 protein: CASSFLRDSSYEQYF; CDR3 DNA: TGTGCCAGCAGTTTCCTCCGGGACTCTTCATACGAGCAGTACTTC